This T cell receptor (beta chain) was recovered during a study of a mutant IDH1 vaccine in newly diagnosed glioma. For the study at large: The sex distribution of treated patients was about 62% male and around 40% female, with a mean age of 40.4 years. Patients were pretreated with radiotherapy, temozolomide, or both, mostly both.

Trimming stripped 7 bases from V and 4 bases from J, with 10 bases between. This CDR3 is 12 amino acids long. Germline lookup yields CDR1 SNHLY and CDR2 FYNNEI. Findings and limits, study-wide: Patients showed vaccine-induced immune responses at a rate of under 95%. Apparently unrelated to pseudoprogression were changes in the top peripheral T cell clonotypes.

The protocol was immunoSEQ multiplex PCR, while the TCRdb copy is restricted to in-frame clones and leaves out a portion. This sample has around 59,000 clones, with 75% to 95% found just once. For this clone: Its cognate antigen is unknown.

Time point given: baseline, week 1 (first vaccination visit). Treatment described: pre-vaccination baseline after standard-of-care therapy. This TCR derives from a man aged 50-60 years with glioma. V and J are TRBV2 and TRBJ2-5; D gene unclear. Sequencing was performed on PBMCs, taken from a glioma patient treated with radiotherapy, temozolomide or both. CDR3 DNA: TGTGCCAGCAAGGGTTACGGAGAGACCCAGTACTTC. It encodes CASKGYGETQYF.